These 30 T cell receptor beta chains originate from one sample sequenced in a study of shared clonotypes between healthy human individuals. Assay: immunoSEQ multiplex PCR; the TCRdb copy retains only in-frame clones and omits some. The repertoire consists of some 1.5 million clones, with around 97% occurring once and the leading ten covering roughly 1.2%. Sample: naive CD4+ T cells sorted from blood. Subset denoted: CD45RA+ positively selected. The receptors originated from a man younger than 45 in good health.

This chain links TRBV11-2 with TRBJ2-4, with D perhaps assigned TRBD1 or TRBD2 (6 bases each). V was pared by 5 bases and J by 3 bases, with 11 bases between. The CDR3 runs 14 residues. Germline values: CDR1 SGHAT, CDR2 FQNNGV. The CDR3 region is CASSIGGGKNIQYF. For the CDR3, the DNA is TGTGCCAGCAGCATAGGAGGGGGCAAAAACATTCAGTACTTC.

This sequence joins TRBV10-3 and TRBJ2-2; possibly TRBD2 for D (5 bases). The germline V gene has CDR1 ENHRY and CDR2 SYGVKD. The CDR3 totals 14 residues. V was clipped by 2 bases and J by 4 bases, with 8 bases between them. DNA for the CDR3: TGTGCCATCAGTGAGATTAGCGCCACCGGGGAGCTGTTTTTT. This codes for CAISEISATGELFF.

This clone was observed a few times. The chain is built from TRBV11-2 and TRBJ2-1; D unresolved. The germline V gene encodes CDR1 SGHAT and CDR2 FQNNGV. V gave up 0 bases and J gave up 15 bases, with 9 bases separating them. The CDR3 sequence is 11 residues long. CDR3 region: CASSLEQSPFF. CDR3 nucleotide sequence: TGTGCCAGCAGCTTAGAACAGTCTCCGTTCTTC.

V and J are TRBV29-1 and TRBJ2-3; 8 positions match TRBD2. Germline V gene sequence: CDR1 SQVTM, CDR2 ANQGSEA. CDR3 size: 13 residues. V lost 4 bases and J lost 5; bases outside the gene matches: 5. CDR3 nucleotide sequence: TGCAGCGTTGCCGGGAGGGCCATAGATACGCAGTATTTT. This translates into CSVAGRAIDTQYF.

The J gene is TRBJ2-7, the V gene TRBV4-1; no reliable D call. In germline, CDR1 is MGHRA, CDR2 YSYEKL. V was cut by 4 bases and J by 6 bases, with 7 bases left in between. The CDR3 has 11 amino acids. The CDR3 DNA reads as TGCGCCAGCAGCCTGGGTCGCGAGCAGTACTTC. This gives the protein CASSLGREQYF.

This CDR3 is CASTPGTLQETQYF. The CDR3 DNA reads TGCGCCAGCACGCCGGGGACACTACAAGAGACCCAGTACTTC. The chain couples TRBV5-1 to TRBJ2-5, with D perhaps matching TRBD1 (6 bases). Trimming left V 6 bases short and J 2 bases short, with 14 bases between. Germline CDR1 and CDR2: SGHRS and YFSETQ. The CDR3 is made up of 14 amino acids.

The rearrangement joins TRBV28 to TRBJ1-5; no clear D gene. Germline V lookup: CDR1 MDHEN, CDR2 SYDVKM. CDR3 length: 14 residues. Trimming took off 1 base at V and 2 bases at J, with 6 bases between the two ends. CDR3 loop: CASSLLAGNQPQHF. The CDR3 coding sequence is TGTGCCAGCAGTTTATTGGCGGGCAATCAGCCCCAGCATTTT.

The chain uses TRBV18 and TRBJ2-3, with TRBD2 matching over 13 bases. With 2 bases clipped from V and 6 bases from J, the junction kept 11 bases outside the gene matches. The CDR3 totals 18 residues. Germline values: CDR1 KGHSH, CDR2 LQKENI. CDR3 sequence reads: CASSPGKLAGGPADTQYF. DNA for the CDR3: TGTGCCAGCTCACCAGGCAAACTAGCGGGAGGGCCAGCGGATACGCAGTATTTT.

The chain's CDR3 is CASSLVLAGTDTQYF. The CDR3 DNA is TGTGCCAGCAGCTTAGTACTAGCGGGCACAGATACGCAGTATTTT. The J gene is TRBJ2-3, the V gene TRBV7-9; the match to TRBD2 covers 8 bases. This CDR3 has 15 amino acids. With 1 base clipped from V and 1 base from J, the junction kept 1 base outside the gene matches. Germline loops: CDR1 SEHNR, CDR2 FQNEAQ (reference sequence).

V and J are TRBV7-9 and TRBJ2-3; no firm D call. In germline, CDR1 is SEHNR, CDR2 FQNEAQ (reference sequence). The CDR3 loop spans 15 amino acids. Trimming removed 2 bases from V and 4 bases from J, with 13 bases in between. The chain's CDR3 is CASSLFDIGADTQYF. The CDR3, as DNA: TGTGCCAGCAGCTTATTTGACATAGGAGCAGATACGCAGTATTTT.

J is TRBJ2-2 and V is TRBV6-1; no definite D call. This CDR3 contains 13 residues. The V end lost 8 bases, the J end lost 7 bases, and 14 bases lay between the germline ends. Per the germline V gene, CDR1 is MNHNS and CDR2 is SASEGT. The CDR3 region is CASGFRLVGELFF. As DNA, the CDR3 is TGTGCCAGCGGATTTCGGCTCGTCGGGGAGCTGTTTTTT.

This clone was seen just once. The chain recombines TRBV10-2 with TRBJ2-7, with D possibly called TRBD1 or TRBD2 (5 bases each). The germline V gene has CDR1 WSHSY and CDR2 SAAADI. The CDR3 loop spans 15 amino acids. The V end was cut by 2 bases, the J end by 4 bases, with 15 bases between. Here the CDR3 reads CASSEMRGLGYEQYF. In nucleotides, the CDR3 is TGCGCCAGCAGTGAGATGAGGGGTTTGGGTTACGAGCAGTACTTC.

The chain has TRBV2 and TRBJ2-2, with TRBD1 identical over 10 bases. After removal of 2 bases from V and 4 bases from J, the junction contained 4 bases not matched to a gene. The CDR3 length is 16 residues. Germline loops: CDR1 SNHLY, CDR2 FYNNEI. The CDR3 region is CASSERDRGGTGELFF. CDR3 sequence (DNA): TGTGCCAGCAGTGAAAGGGACAGGGGAGGCACCGGGGAGCTGTTTTTT.

The genes are TRBV25-1 and TRBJ2-3, with D uncertain. CDR1 is MGHDK and CDR2 is SYGVNS in the germline V gene. The V and J ends lost 4 bases and 6 bases respectively, with 8 bases between them. The CDR3 is made up of 12 amino acids. The CDR3 is CASSVTLDTQYF. For the CDR3, the DNA is TGTGCCAGCAGTGTAACCTTGGATACGCAGTATTTT.

This chain connects TRBV6-5 to TRBJ1-5, with 7 bases matching TRBD1. CDR1 is MNHEY, CDR2 SVGAGI, per germline. After removal of 6 bases from V and 7 bases from J, the junction contained 6 bases not matched to a gene. The CDR3 contains 13 residues. This CDR3 reads CASRGQVWQPQHF. For the CDR3, the DNA is TGTGCCAGCAGAGGACAGGTATGGCAGCCCCAGCATTTT.

V usage is TRBV12-2 and J usage is TRBJ2-7; the listed D gene, TRBD1, was not tested against the DNA. TRBV12-2 is a documented pseudogene. CDR3 length equals 15 residues. The CDR3, as DNA: TGTGCAAGTCGCTTAGGGACATTAAAGCCCTACGAGCAGTACTTC. It specifies CASRLGTLKPYEQYF.

This clone was observed once. V gene TRBV7-2 combines with J gene TRBJ2-1; 9 bases are a match to TRBD1. Germline-derived CDR1 and CDR2 are SGHTA and FQGNSA. CDR3 length: 13 amino acids. V lost 7 bases and J lost 9; bases outside the gene matches: 7. The CDR3 coding sequence is TGTGCCAGCATCGACAGGGGGGGGACTGAGCAGTTCTTC. Translated: CASIDRGGTEQFF.

The chain combines TRBV10-3 with TRBJ2-7, with 7 bases lining up with TRBD2. The CDR3 runs to 17 residues. Germline CDR1 ENHRY, CDR2 SYGVKD. V shed 2 bases, J shed 5 bases, and the junction held 15 bases outside the gene matches. As DNA, the CDR3 is TGTGCCATCAGTGAGGCGATTAGGGGAGGGCTCTTCCACGAGCAGTACTTC. Its translation is CAISEAIRGGLFHEQYF.

The chain combines TRBV6-5 with TRBJ2-1, with D unresolved. Germline V gene lookup returns CDR1 MNHEY and CDR2 SVGAGI. CDR3 length: 12 residues. With 7 bases removed from V and 9 bases from J, the gap between germline ends came to 13 bases. CDR3 bases: TGTGCCAGCACCACGGAACTCGGTGAGCAGTTCTTC. Protein sequence: CASTTELGEQFF.

The J gene is TRBJ2-7, the V gene TRBV5-6; D is perhaps TRBD1 or TRBD2 (6 bases each). The CDR3 covers 15 residues. Trimming pared 0 bases from V and 3 bases from J, leaving 13 bases between. Germline V gene data show CDR1 as SGHDT and CDR2 as YYEEEE. The CDR3 DNA sequence: TGTGCCAGCAGCTTGGCCGAACAGGGAGGCTACGAGCAGTACTTC. It specifies CASSLAEQGGYEQYF.

The gene calls are TRBV15 and TRBJ2-5; no clear D gene. V shed 1 base and J shed 0 bases, with 12 bases lying between them. CDR1 LNHNV and CDR2 YYDKDF come from the germline V gene (reference sequence). The CDR3 has 16 amino acids. The CDR3 DNA reads as TGTGCCACCAGCAGAGTCGGGTCTCTGTACCAAGAGACCCAGTACTTC. Protein sequence: CATSRVGSLYQETQYF.

J is TRBJ2-7 and V is TRBV19, with 11 bases aligning to TRBD2. CDR3 length: 15 amino acids. Trimming took 7 bases from V and 2 from J; bases not matched to a gene: 7. Germline CDR1 reads LNHDA; CDR2 reads SQIVND (reference sequence). The CDR3: CASTIGTSGAYEQYF. The CDR3 DNA sequence: TGTGCCAGTACCATCGGGACTAGCGGAGCCTACGAGCAGTACTTC.

The V call is TRBV7-2, the J call TRBJ2-3, with unresolved D. Germline V gene data show CDR1 as SGHTA and CDR2 as FQGNSA. The CDR3 consists of 13 residues. V was trimmed by 3 bases and J by 2 bases, leaving 6 bases between them. The chain's CDR3 is CASSFGPTDTQYF. In DNA form, the CDR3 reads TGTGCCAGCAGCTTTGGCCCCACAGATACGCAGTATTTT.

V usage is TRBV18 and J usage is TRBJ1-1; D not resolved. Germline assignment: CDR1 KGHSH and CDR2 LQKENI. The CDR3 spans 16 residues. The V end lost 2 bases, the J end lost 0 bases, and 13 bases lay between the germline ends. CDR3 in DNA: TGTGCCAGCTCACCAAGGAGACAATACATGAACACTGAAGCTTTCTTT. Residues: CASSPRRQYMNTEAFF.

This clone was seen only a few times. The sample carries other DNA sequences with the same CDR3. This rearrangement joins TRBV19 to TRBJ1-5; a weak D match, TRBD1 (5 bases). Trimming took 2 bases from V and 5 from J, leaving 7 bases between them. CDR1 is LNHDA and CDR2 is SQIVND in the germline V gene (reference sequence). The CDR3 is made up of 13 amino acids. The CDR3 reads CASSITGDQPQHF. In nucleotides, the CDR3 is TGTGCCAGTAGTATAACGGGGGATCAGCCCCAGCATTTT.

The chain couples TRBV5-1 to TRBJ2-7; 7 nucleotides line up with TRBD2. V shed 7 bases, J shed 2 bases, and the junction held 3 bases outside the gene matches. The CDR3 is 12 amino acids. The germline gives CDR1 SGHRS, CDR2 YFSETQ. The CDR3 loop reads CASGGGPYEQYF. The CDR3 DNA follows: TGCGCCAGCGGGGGGGGACCCTACGAGCAGTACTTC.

This clone has a single count. In DNA, the CDR3 is TGTGCCAGCCAGGGGGCTCGGACTGAAGCTTTCTTT. Its protein product is CASQGARTEAFF. This chain connects TRBV28 to TRBJ1-1; TRBD1 matches at 8 bases. The ends lost 8 bases at V and 5 bases at J; junction bases unmatched: 4. Germline V CDR1 and CDR2: MDHEN, SYDVKM. The CDR3 is 12 residues long.

This chain connects TRBV6-6 to TRBJ1-1, with D possibly matching TRBD1 (5 bases). Deletions cut 6 bases from V and 6 bases from J, with 14 bases between. The CDR3 is 13 amino acids. CDR1 is MNHNY and CDR2 is SVGAGI in the germline V gene (reference sequence). CDR3: CASRYRRVAEAFF. The DNA for the CDR3 is TGTGCCAGCAGGTACAGGAGAGTGGCTGAAGCTTTCTTT.

The rearrangement uses TRBV29-1 and TRBJ2-7; D ambiguous. With 3 bases removed from V and 0 bases from J, the gap between germline ends came to 3 bases. The CDR3 runs to 11 residues. In germline, CDR1 is SQVTM, CDR2 ANQGSEA. The DNA of the CDR3 is TGCAGCGTTGAGACCTCCTACGAGCAGTACTTC. It codes for CSVETSYEQYF.

The gene calls are TRBV28 and TRBJ2-7; no definite D call. Trimming removed 7 bases at V and 0 bases at J, with 10 bases between. CDR3 length equals 13 residues. Germline-derived CDR1 and CDR2 are MDHEN and SYDVKM. The CDR3 is CASTKGFSYEQYF. The CDR3 nucleotides are TGTGCCAGCACAAAGGGATTCTCCTACGAGCAGTACTTC.